This TCR beta chain was identified in a study of breast tumors, draining lymph nodes, adjacent tissues. TCRdb itself ran the multiplex PCR reads through MiXCR, one entry per CDR3 protein. Altogether approximately 10,000 distinct CDR3 sequences are present, 50% to 60% being singletons, with the ten largest covering roughly 36%. Study outcomes and limitations: Most tumor T cells seemingly derive from lymph node, then expand in tumor. Compared with lymph nodes, tumors were less diverse; compared with nontumor tissue, more. Tumor and nontumor repertoires were significantly more similar in luminal-like than in basal-like breast cancer.

Details on this clonotype: Its antigen is currently unknown.

CDR3 length: 13 amino acids. The V gene's germline CDR1 is SNHLY and CDR2 FYNNEI. V was shortened by 1 base and J by 9 bases, with 7 bases between the two germline ends. The sample was breast tumor tissue. This chain links TRBV2 with TRBJ1-6; D uncertain. This TCR was sampled from a female donor with breast cancer. Some clones in this sample may be carry-over from other donors' samples. The CDR3 reads CASSEEGSSPLHF. CDR3 nucleotide sequence: TGTGCCAGCAGTGAAGAGGGTAGTTCACCCCTCCACTTT. Complete variable domain (other parts from reference TRBV2 and TRBJ1-6): EPEVTQTPSHQVTQMGQEVILRCVPISNHLYFYWYRQILGQKVEFLVSFYNNEISEKSEIFDDQFSVERPDGSNFTLKIRSTKLEDSAMYFCASSEEGSSPLHFGNGTRLTVT.